This TCR beta chain emerged from a study of patients and donors after allogeneic stem cell transplantation. TCRdb used MiXCR to reprocess the RT-PCR reads, holding one entry per CDR3 protein. The sample consists of about 960,000 distinct CDR3 sequences, roughly 18% of them appearing once. The CDR3 has 14 residues. Trimming took off 9 bases at V and 0 bases at J, with 14 bases between the two ends. At least ten counts were recorded for this clonotype. This chain links TRBV12-3 or TRBV12-4 with TRBJ2-5; D perhaps matches TRBD2 (6 bases). Specimen: blood, either unsorted or a sorted T cell fraction (not recorded which). The source of this sequence is a human donor who was either an allogeneic HSCT recipient or a stem cell or donor lymphocyte infusion donor (not recorded which). It is not recorded whose cells these are; they may come from a transplant donor. The CDR3 sequence: CASRGLRNQETQYF. The CDR3 DNA follows: TGTGCCAGTAGGGGACTTAGGAACCAAGAGACCCAGTACTTC.